A single T cell receptor beta chain is shown here with its context. The sort gate was single viable CD3+CD4+CD8-CD45RO+ cells for memory CD4+ T cells. This record belongs to a study of memory CD4+ T cells and cytomegalovirus serostatus. Method: immunoSEQ multiplex PCR; TCRdb's copy keeps in-frame clones and lacks some. The table lists 54,000 or so clones, about 81% of them singletons, with 1.1% in the top ten. Germline V gene sequence: CDR1 PRHDT, CDR2 FYEKMQ (reference sequence). Trimming shortened V by 2 bases and J by 2 bases, and 18 bases separated the two germline ends. The CDR3 extends over 18 amino acids.

Sequences were obtained from memory CD4+ T cells from blood. This TCR was recovered from an adult in good health and CMV-seronegative. The rearrangement links TRBV13 to TRBJ2-2; maybe TRBD1 (7 bases). CDR3 nucleotide sequence: TGTGCCAGCAGCTTATGGGGGGACAGCCAAACTAACACCGGGGAGCTGTTTTTT. This codes for CASSLWGDSQTNTGELFF. Looking up the rest from reference TRBV13 and TRBJ2-2 gives the full variable domain: AAGVIQSPRHLIKEKRETATLKCYPIPRHDTVYWYQQGPGQDPQFLISFYEKMQSDKGSIPDRFSAQQFSDYHSELNMSSLELGDSALYFCASSLWGDSQTNTGELFFGEGSRLTVL.